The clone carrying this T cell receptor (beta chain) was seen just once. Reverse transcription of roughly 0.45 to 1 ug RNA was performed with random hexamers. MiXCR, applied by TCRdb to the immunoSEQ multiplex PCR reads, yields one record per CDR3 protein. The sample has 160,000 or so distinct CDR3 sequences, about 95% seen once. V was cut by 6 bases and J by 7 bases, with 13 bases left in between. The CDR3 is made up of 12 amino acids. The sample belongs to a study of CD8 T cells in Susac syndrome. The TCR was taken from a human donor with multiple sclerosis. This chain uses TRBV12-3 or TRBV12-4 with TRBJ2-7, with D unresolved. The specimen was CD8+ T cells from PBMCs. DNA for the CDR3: TGTGCCAGCAGCCCGGAAGGGTCTGAGCAGTACTTC. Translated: CASSPEGSEQYF.